The present TCR beta chain was sequenced within a study of cytomegalovirus exposure and HLA in healthy donors. Researchers ran the PCR with 60 Vbeta and 13 Jbeta primers. Method: immunoSEQ multiplex PCR; TCRdb's copy keeps in-frame clones and lacks some. The sample has about 180,000 clones, approximately 80% seen once; the top ten hold approximately 1.2%. The sequencing input was PBMCs. This TCR came from a young man in good health and CMV-seronegative.

Here the CDR3 reads CASSQGLGETQYF. Here the CDR3 DNA reads TGTGCCAGCAGTCAGGGACTAGGAGAGACCCAGTACTTC. The gene calls are TRBV2 and TRBJ2-5, with 8 bases lining up with TRBD2. Germline lookup yields CDR1 SNHLY and CDR2 FYNNEI. There are 13 residues in the CDR3. The J segment lost 4 bases and the V segment lost 5 bases, leaving 3 bases of the junction unmatched.